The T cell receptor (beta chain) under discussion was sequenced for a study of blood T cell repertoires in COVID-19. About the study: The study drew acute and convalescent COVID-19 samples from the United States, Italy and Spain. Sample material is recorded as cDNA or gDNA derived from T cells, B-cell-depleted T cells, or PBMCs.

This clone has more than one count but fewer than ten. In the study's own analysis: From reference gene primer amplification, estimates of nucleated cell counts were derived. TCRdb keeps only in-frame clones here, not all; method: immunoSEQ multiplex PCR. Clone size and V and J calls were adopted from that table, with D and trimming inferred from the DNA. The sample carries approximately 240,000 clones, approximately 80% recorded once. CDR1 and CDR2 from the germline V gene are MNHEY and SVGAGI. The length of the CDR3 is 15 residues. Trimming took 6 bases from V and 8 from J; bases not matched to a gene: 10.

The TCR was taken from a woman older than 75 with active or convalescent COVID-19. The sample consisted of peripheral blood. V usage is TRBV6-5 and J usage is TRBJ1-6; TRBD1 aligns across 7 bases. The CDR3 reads CASSPTGTEYSPLHF. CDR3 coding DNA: TGTGCCAGCAGCCCCACCGGGACAGAGTATTCACCCCTCCACTTT.